These 20 T cell receptor beta chains came from one sample sequenced in a study of chemoradiotherapy in HPV16-positive cancers. Here immunoSEQ multiplex PCR was the method, and the copy in TCRdb shows in-frame clones only, minus some. The data contain about 32,000 clones, around 88% of them singletons. The sequencing used blood, collected from a patient who underwent chemoradiotherapy. Receptor source: a human donor with HPV-associated anogenital cancer.

This rearrangement joins TRBV7-9 to TRBJ1-2; the match to TRBD1 covers 7 bases. Trimming removed 5 bases from V and 3 bases from J; junction bases left unmatched: 21. The CDR3 runs 19 residues. From germline, CDR1 is SEHNR and CDR2 FQNEAQ (reference sequence). The CDR3 sequence is CASSRRPRGPKEIYYGYTF. Here the CDR3 DNA reads TGTGCCAGCAGCCGAAGACCTAGGGGGCCCAAAGAGATCTACTATGGCTACACCTTC.

This clone occurred once. The rearrangement uses TRBV11-2 and TRBJ2-6, with D perhaps matching TRBD1 (6 bases). V shed 5 bases and J shed 0 bases, with 11 bases lying between them. CDR1 and CDR2 from the germline V gene are SGHAT and FQNNGV. The CDR3 runs 16 residues. The CDR3 nucleotides read TGTGCCAGCAGCCGGGACACCCTCTCTGGGGCCAACGTCCTGACTTTC. Protein: CASSRDTLSGANVLTF.

This rearrangement joins TRBV5-1 to TRBJ2-7, with 7 bases matching TRBD1. With 3 bases clipped from V and 0 bases from J, the junction kept 6 bases outside the gene matches. Germline V CDR1 and CDR2: SGHRS, YFSETQ. This CDR3 has 15 amino acids. CDR3 amino acids: CASSSDRARSYEQYF. The CDR3 nucleotides are TGCGCCAGCAGCTCTGACAGGGCCCGCTCCTACGAGCAGTACTTC.

This chain connects TRBV2 to TRBJ1-1; weak D call: TRBD1 (5 bases). There are 14 residues in the CDR3. Germline V gene lookup returns CDR1 SNHLY and CDR2 FYNNEI. V was shortened by 1 base and J by 8 bases, with 14 bases between the two germline ends. CDR3 nucleotide sequence: TGTGCCAGCAGTGAAGGTTTCGGGGGGACCGAAGCTTTCTTT. It is translated as CASSEGFGGTEAFF.

The chain joins TRBV4-2 to TRBJ1-6; no firm D call. CDR1 and CDR2 from the germline V gene are LGHNA and YNFKEQ. The CDR3 covers 15 residues. V was shortened by 0 bases and J by 9 bases, with 12 bases between the two germline ends. Written as DNA, the CDR3 is TGTGCCAGCAGCCAAGATCCCGGGGTCCGTTCACCCCTCCACTTT. This sequence encodes CASSQDPGVRSPLHF.

The CDR3, as DNA: TGCGCCAGCAGCCTGGTAGGAGCGGGAACACTCAATGAGCAGTTCTTC. As protein: CASSLVGAGTLNEQFF. J is TRBJ2-1 and V is TRBV4-1, with TRBD2 identical over 7 bases. Germline CDR1 is MGHRA and CDR2 is YSYEKL. The trim removed 4 bases at V and 6 bases at J, leaving 12 bases unmatched. This CDR3 has 16 amino acids.

The chain has TRBV4-1 and TRBJ2-7, with TRBD2 matching over 9 bases. Trimming at V came to 4 bases and at J to 4 bases, leaving 8 bases not matched to a gene. Germline assignment: CDR1 MGHRA and CDR2 YSYEKL. CDR3 length: 15 residues. CDR3 sequence (DNA): TGCGCCAGCAGCCGAGGACTAGCGCAGGGGTACGAGCAGTACTTC. Its protein is CASSRGLAQGYEQYF.

J is TRBJ2-7 and V is TRBV10-3, with D perhaps TRBD2 (6 bases). CDR3 length: 13 residues. Between the trimmed V and J ends, which lost 0 bases and 4 bases, there was a span of 7 bases. The germline V gene has CDR1 ENHRY and CDR2 SYGVKD. The chain's CDR3 is CAISESRGYEQYF. The CDR3 bases are TGTGCCATCAGTGAGTCGCGGGGATACGAGCAGTACTTC.

The genes are TRBV5-4 and TRBJ1-1; TRBD1 matches 11 bases. The CDR3 has 16 residues. The junction had 10 bases not matched to a gene; V was cut back by 4 bases and J by 5 bases. Germline V CDR1 and CDR2: SGHNT, YYREEE (reference sequence). The CDR3 DNA reads as TGTGCCAGCAGCATCGGACAGGGGGCGTCAGGGACTGAAGCTTTCTTT. This codes for CASSIGQGASGTEAFF. Variable domain in full (rest from reference TRBV5-4 and TRBJ1-1): ETGVTQSPTHLIKTRGQQVTLRCSSQSGHNTVSWYQQALGQGPQFIFQYYREEENGRGNFPPRFSGLQFPNYSSELNVNALELDDSALYLCASSIGQGASGTEAFFGQGTRLTVV.

This clone has only a few counts. J is TRBJ1-1 and V is TRBV29-1; tentative D call: TRBD1 (5 bases). Germline V gene lookup returns CDR1 SQVTM and CDR2 ANQGSEA. Trimming pared 7 bases from V and 7 bases from J, leaving 16 bases between. CDR3 size: 12 residues. CDR3 DNA: TGCAGCGCCCTTCCGGGGACGTATGAAGCTTTCTTT. This sequence encodes CSALPGTYEAFF.

CDR3 amino acids: CASSLAYDRRAAPTEAFF. CDR3 DNA sequence: TGTGCCAGCAGCTTGGCCTACGACAGGAGGGCAGCCCCCACTGAAGCTTTCTTT. The genes are TRBV5-5 and TRBJ1-1; D is perhaps TRBD1 (6 bases). This CDR3 contains 18 residues. V gave up 0 bases and J gave up 4 bases, with 22 bases separating them. Germline CDR1 SGHKS, CDR2 YYEKEE (reference sequence).

This chain joins TRBV11-2 and TRBJ2-4; 7 bases match TRBD2. The CDR3 spans 15 residues. The germline CDR1 and CDR2 sequences are SGHAT and FQNNGV. Trimming cost V 4 bases and J 1 base; bases outside gene matches: 4. CDR3 nucleotides: TGTGCCAGCAGCTCGGGGGGAATTGCCAAAAACATTCAGTACTTC. It codes for CASSSGGIAKNIQYF.

The chain has TRBV20-1 and TRBJ1-2; perhaps TRBD1 as D (6 bases). Germline CDR1 DFQATT, CDR2 SNEGSKA (reference sequence). The CDR3 contains 11 residues. CDR3: CRNGGAYGYTF. Here the CDR3 DNA reads TGCAGAAATGGGGGCGCTTATGGCTACACCTTC.

V gene TRBV7-9 combines with J gene TRBJ1-1, with D possibly matching TRBD1 (5 bases). V was clipped by 3 bases and J by 0 bases, with 11 bases between them. From germline, CDR1 is SEHNR and CDR2 FQNEAQ (reference sequence). The CDR3 sequence is 15 residues long. The CDR3 coding sequence is TGTGCCAGCAGCTTGGGGCAGCGAATGAACACTGAAGCTTTCTTT. It encodes CASSLGQRMNTEAFF.

The rearrangement links TRBV6-1 to TRBJ2-5; 7 bases align to TRBD2. Germline V gene sequence: CDR1 MNHNS, CDR2 SASEGT. Trimming cost V 2 bases and J 2 bases; bases outside gene matches: 5. The CDR3 runs 15 residues. The CDR3 DNA sequence: TGTGCCAGCAGTGAATTACTAGCGCAACAAGAGACCCAGTACTTC. Amino acid sequence: CASSELLAQQETQYF.

The chain couples TRBV6-6 to TRBJ2-2; 7 bases map to TRBD1. Germline values: CDR1 MNHNY, CDR2 SVGAGI (reference sequence). Germline trimming cut 1 base from V and 1 base from J; bases unmatched to any gene: 3. This CDR3 has 16 residues. CDR3 in amino acids: CASSYLTGRNTGELFF. Written as DNA, the CDR3 is TGTGCCAGCAGTTACTTGACAGGGAGGAACACCGGGGAGCTGTTTTTT.

The gene calls are TRBV19 and TRBJ1-5; 10 nucleotides match TRBD1. The germline V gene has CDR1 LNHDA and CDR2 SQIVND (reference sequence). V lost 7 bases to trimming and J lost 7 bases; unmatched junction nucleotides: 10. The CDR3 consists of 15 residues. CDR3 DNA: TGTGCCAGTAAAATCGGGACAGGGGTTTGGCAGCCCCAGCATTTT. Translation: CASKIGTGVWQPQHF.

On this clone itself: A read error may produce the germline difference seen at one junction end. V is TRBV7-7 and J is TRBJ2-5; 13 bases map to TRBD2. This CDR3 has 18 residues. Looked up from germline, CDR1 is SSHAT and CDR2 is FNYEAQ (reference sequence). CDR3 in DNA: TGTGCTAGCAGCTTAGCTCTTGGACTAGCGGGGGTGGAAGAGACCCAGTACTTC. The encoded protein is CASSLALGLAGVEETQYF.

Remarks on this clone: At one end the junction does not follow the germline gene, possibly because of a read error. The V call is TRBV6-5, the J call TRBJ1-5, with a possible D match to TRBD1 (6 bases). The germline V gene has CDR1 MNHEY and CDR2 SVGAGI. The CDR3 extends over 13 amino acids. The CDR3 loop reads CASSLTPRDIRYF. The CDR3 nucleotides are TGTGCCAGCAGTTTAACCCCACGGGACATTCGGTATTTT.

This chain connects TRBV6-5 to TRBJ1-6; D perhaps matches TRBD1 (5 bases). Trimming left V 2 bases short and J 7 bases short, with 12 bases between. Looked up from germline, CDR1 is MNHEY and CDR2 is SVGAGI. The CDR3 is 15 residues long. CDR3 region: CASSYGHFSNSPLHF. Here the CDR3 DNA reads TGTGCCAGCAGTTACGGACACTTTAGCAATTCACCCCTCCACTTT.